The 22 T cell receptor beta chains listed next were all sequenced from one sample in a study of shared clonotypes between healthy human individuals. Here immunoSEQ multiplex PCR was the method, and the copy in TCRdb shows in-frame clones only, minus some. The profile covers about 2.1 million clones, with just over 90% appearing a single time and under 2% taken by the ten largest. Positive CCR7 selection of CD45RO-negative cells yielded the naive CD8 cells, and terminally differentiated effector memory CD45RA+ cells were excluded. Sample: naive CD8+ T cells from PBMCs. All receptors come from a man younger than 30 in good health. Some clones in this sample may be carry-over from other donors' samples.

This chain uses TRBV4-1 with TRBJ1-1, with D maybe TRBD1 (5 bases). From germline, CDR1 is MGHRA and CDR2 YSYEKL. This CDR3 has 15 amino acids. Trimming removed 3 bases from V and 3 bases from J, with 14 bases in between. The CDR3 DNA follows: TGCGCCAGCAGCCATCCCGGGACCCTGGACACTGAAGCTTTCTTT. Encoded protein: CASSHPGTLDTEAFF.

V gene TRBV5-1 combines with J gene TRBJ2-1; D is unclear. From germline, CDR1 is SGHRS and CDR2 YFSETQ. This CDR3 region has 13 residues. Trimming took 4 bases from V and 7 from J, leaving 12 bases between them. The CDR3 DNA sequence: TGCGCCAGCAGCCCCTCCCCCTCTAATGAGCAGTTCTTC. Translation: CASSPSPSNEQFF. The entire variable domain, with the rest obtained from reference TRBV5-1 and TRBJ2-1, is as follows: KAGVTQTPRYLIKTRGQQVTLSCSPISGHRSVSWYQQTPGQGLQFLFEYFSETQRNKGNFPGRFSGRQFSNSRSEMNVSTLELGDSALYLCASSPSPSNEQFFGPGTRLTVL.

The rearrangement links TRBV27 to TRBJ1-6; no clear D gene. Germline CDR1 is MNHEY and CDR2 is SMNVEV (reference sequence). The V and J ends lost 5 bases and 6 bases respectively, with 11 bases between them. This CDR3 contains 14 residues. The CDR3 DNA reads as TGTGCCAGCAGTCCCCGACATATTAATTCACCCCTCCACTTT. It yields the protein CASSPRHINSPLHF.

V usage is TRBV29-1 and J usage is TRBJ1-1; 7 positions match TRBD1. The V gene's germline CDR1 is SQVTM and CDR2 ANQGSEA. V was pared by 7 bases and J by 0 bases, with 5 bases of the junction left unmatched. The CDR3 has 13 amino acids. The DNA of the CDR3 is TGCAGCGCAGCGGGACAGATGAACACTGAAGCTTTCTTT. Its protein product is CSAAGQMNTEAFF.

The chain carries TRBV7-9 and TRBJ2-7; D unresolved. The V end lost 6 bases, the J end lost 4 bases, and 10 bases lay between the germline ends. The CDR3 covers 12 residues. In germline, CDR1 is SEHNR, CDR2 FQNEAQ (reference sequence). The CDR3 coding sequence is TGTGCCAGCAGTAACCAGGAGTACGAGCAGTACTTC. Its translation: CASSNQEYEQYF.

The genes are TRBV7-3 and TRBJ2-3; D remains ambiguous. The CDR3 length is 13 residues. The germline gives CDR1 SGHTA, CDR2 FQGTGA. Trimming pared 5 bases from V and 9 bases from J, leaving 15 bases between. This CDR3 is CASSPGSTNTQYF. The CDR3 nucleotides are TGTGCCAGCAGCCCTGGGTCCACAAACACGCAGTATTTT.

The chain couples TRBV4-3 to TRBJ1-5; no clear D gene. The CDR3 has 14 residues. Looked up from germline, CDR1 is LGHNA and CDR2 is YSLEER. V was cut by 0 bases and J by 15 bases, with 18 bases left in between. CDR3 region: CASSQEKLRRGSHF. CDR3 sequence (DNA): TGCGCCAGCAGCCAAGAAAAGCTGCGGAGAGGGTCGCATTTT.

V gene TRBV5-6 combines with J gene TRBJ2-7; weak D call: TRBD2 (5 bases). The ends were cut back, 0 bases at V and 3 bases at J, with 13 bases in the middle. This CDR3 has 15 residues. Germline V gives CDR1 SGHDT, CDR2 YYEEEE. CDR3 DNA sequence: TGTGCCAGCAGCTTGGTCCTAGCTGAAATCTACGAGCAGTACTTC. Its translation is CASSLVLAEIYEQYF.

This chain joins TRBV6-1 and TRBJ2-7; no firm D call. Trimming took off 0 bases at V and 4 bases at J, with 16 bases between the two ends. The CDR3 sequence is 16 residues long. The V gene's germline CDR1 is MNHNS and CDR2 SASEGT. In nucleotides, the CDR3 is TGTGCCAGCAGTGAAGCGCGTCGAGTGGGATGGTACGAGCAGTACTTC. Translating gives CASSEARRVGWYEQYF.

This chain links TRBV11-2 with TRBJ2-3; D unresolved. Between the trimmed V and J ends, which lost 2 bases and 6 bases, there was a span of 15 bases. Germline V gives CDR1 SGHAT, CDR2 FQNNGV. The CDR3 consists of 15 residues. The chain's CDR3 is CASSLYQQPADTQYF. The CDR3 DNA is TGTGCCAGCAGCTTATACCAGCAACCCGCGGATACGCAGTATTTT. Full variable domain (rest looked up from reference TRBV11-2 and TRBJ2-3): EAGVAQSPRYKIIEKRQSVAFWCNPISGHATLYWYQQILGQGPKLLIQFQNNGVVDDSQLPKDRFSAERLKGVDSTLKIQPAKLEDSAVYLCASSLYQQPADTQYFGPGTRLTVL.

This chain joins TRBV27 and TRBJ2-1; 13 positions agree with TRBD2. This CDR3 comprises 17 residues. The germline V gene encodes CDR1 MNHEY and CDR2 SMNVEV (reference sequence). Trimming took 7 bases from V and 4 from J; bases not matched to a gene: 10. CDR3 region: CASIKLAGGPGYNEQFF. CDR3 coding DNA: TGTGCCAGCATCAAACTAGCGGGAGGGCCGGGTTACAATGAGCAGTTCTTC.

The chain has TRBV11-2 and TRBJ2-1; 10 nucleotides match TRBD2. V lost 1 base, J lost 5 bases, and 8 bases stayed unmatched. The CDR3 extends over 17 amino acids. Germline V gene lookup returns CDR1 SGHAT and CDR2 FQNNGV. The CDR3 DNA sequence: TGTGCCAGCAGCTTAGGCTCTAGCGGGAGAATCGACAATGAGCAGTTCTTC. Translating it yields CASSLGSSGRIDNEQFF.

The rearrangement joins TRBV6-4 to TRBJ2-1; 8 bases are shared with TRBD2. Germline V gives CDR1 MRHNA, CDR2 SNTAGT. Trimming at V came to 6 bases and at J to 5 bases, leaving 15 bases not matched to a gene. The CDR3 spans 17 residues. DNA of the CDR3: TGTGCCAGCAGCCTGACGATCTTAGCGGGACTTAACAATGAGCAGTTCTTC. The encoded protein is CASSLTILAGLNNEQFF.

This clone was seen a few times. The chain joins TRBV18 to TRBJ1-4, with 8 nucleotides matching TRBD1. CDR1 and CDR2 from the germline V gene are KGHSH and LQKENI. V trimming: 0 bases; J trimming: 8 bases; junction bases outside the gene matches: 5. The CDR3 consists of 15 residues. The CDR3 loop is CASSPPGAGGEKLFF. The CDR3 nucleotides read TGTGCCAGCTCACCACCGGGCGCAGGGGGCGAAAAACTGTTTTTT.

The chain employs TRBV5-1 and TRBJ2-7, with a tentative D call TRBD1 (5 bases). Trimming shortened V by 3 bases and J by 2 bases, and 18 bases separated the two germline ends. This CDR3 spans 16 amino acids. Germline loops: CDR1 SGHRS, CDR2 YFSETQ. The DNA for the CDR3 is TGCGCCAGCAGCTCCGGGCCAATCGACAGTACCTACGAGCAGTACTTC. It codes for CASSSGPIDSTYEQYF.

The chain uses TRBV7-6 and TRBJ2-7; 7 positions agree with TRBD1. This CDR3 contains 16 residues. Trimming removed 5 bases from V and 7 bases from J; junction bases left unmatched: 17. Germline V CDR1 and CDR2: SGHVS, FNYEAQ. The DNA of the CDR3 is TGTGCCAGCAGCCCCATGCCCCTCGGCAGGGGGTCTGAGCAGTACTTC. Protein sequence: CASSPMPLGRGSEQYF.

This rearrangement joins TRBV27 to TRBJ2-1, with 7 bases that match TRBD1. Germline V lookup: CDR1 MNHEY, CDR2 SMNVEV (reference sequence). CDR3 length: 14 residues. The J segment lost 8 bases and the V segment lost 5 bases, leaving 9 bases of the junction unmatched. Written as DNA, the CDR3 is TGTGCCAGCAGTGGACGACAGGGTGGAGATGAGCAGTTCTTC. This translates into CASSGRQGGDEQFF.

The chain links TRBV4-3 to TRBJ2-1; TRBD2 matches 13 bases. Germline assignment: CDR1 LGHNA and CDR2 YSLEER. The CDR3 sequence is 15 residues long. V dropped 4 bases and J dropped 9; count of bases not matched to a gene: 6. CDR3 DNA: TGCGCCAGCAGCCCCGGGACTAGCGGGAACAGTGAGCAGTTCTTC. Protein product: CASSPGTSGNSEQFF.

This sequence joins TRBV5-5 and TRBJ1-4, with 11 bases that match TRBD1. CDR1 is SGHKS, CDR2 YYEKEE, per germline (reference sequence). The CDR3 extends over 16 amino acids. The ends lost 4 bases at V and 8 bases at J; junction bases unmatched: 10. CDR3 in DNA: TGTGCCAGCAGCGGCAGGACAGGGGGCCTTGGCGAAAAACTGTTTTTT. Its translation: CASSGRTGGLGEKLFF.

The rearrangement joins TRBV6-5 to TRBJ2-5; D possibly corresponds to TRBD2 (5 bases). Looked up from germline, CDR1 is MNHEY and CDR2 is SVGAGI. CDR3 size: 14 residues. V lost 4 bases to trimming and J lost 1 base, with 10 bases between them. This chain's CDR3 is CASSSVGIQETQYF. As DNA, the CDR3 is TGTGCCAGCAGTTCTGTCGGGATCCAAGAGACCCAGTACTTC.

The V gene is TRBV4-3, the J gene TRBJ2-3; either TRBD1 or TRBD2 may fit D (6 bases each). Germline V gives CDR1 LGHNA, CDR2 YSLEER. V was cut by 1 base and J by 5 bases, with 19 bases left in between. The CDR3 loop spans 17 amino acids. The CDR3 coding sequence is TGCGCCAGCAGCCAAGTGGTCGTGCGGGAACAGGGAGATACGCAGTATTTT. The encoded protein is CASSQVVVREQGDTQYF.

This sequence joins TRBV27 and TRBJ2-5; D is undetermined. Judging by the DNA end, TRBJ2-7 fits better; the J call may be wrong. CDR1 and CDR2 (germline): MNHEY, SMNVEV (reference sequence). This CDR3 spans 15 amino acids. Here the CDR3 DNA reads TGTGCCAGCAGTTTTTCGGGCCTGCGACCCTACGAGCAGTACTTC. The encoded protein is CASSFSGLRPYEQYF.